The next 21 T cell receptor beta chains were all read from a single sample in a study of blood T cell repertoires in COVID-19. The repertoire was sequenced with immunoSEQ multiplex PCR; TCRdb's copy has only in-frame clones and lacks some. This sample has roughly 300,000 clones, with roughly 87% found just once. The specimen was peripheral blood. The source is a man between 18 and 29 years old with active or convalescent COVID-19.

The chain is built from TRBV6-5 and TRBJ2-7; D possibly corresponds to TRBD1 (6 bases). Trimming stripped 2 bases from V and 4 bases from J, with 9 bases between. Germline V gene data show CDR1 as MNHEY and CDR2 as SVGAGI. The CDR3 is 13 amino acids. CDR3 residues: CASSYTTGYEQYF. CDR3 sequence (DNA): TGTGCCAGCAGTTACACGACAGGTTACGAGCAGTACTTC.

The chain carries TRBV19 and TRBJ1-1; 7 bases map to TRBD1. V shed 6 bases and J 5 bases; nucleotides not matched to a gene: 6. Germline V lookup: CDR1 LNHDA, CDR2 SQIVND (reference sequence). The length of the CDR3 is 13 residues. CDR3 sequence (DNA): TGTGCCAGTAGGTTAACAGGGGTGACTGAAGCTTTCTTT. Amino acids: CASRLTGVTEAFF.

The chain carries TRBV29-1 and TRBJ2-7, with 7 positions matching TRBD2. Germline-derived CDR1 and CDR2 are SQVTM and ANQGSEA. The J segment lost 2 bases and the V segment lost 3 bases, leaving 7 bases of the junction unmatched. This CDR3 spans 14 amino acids. CDR3 bases: TGCAGCGTTGAGGTAACGGGGGGAACCTACGAGCAGTACTTC. Translating it yields CSVEVTGGTYEQYF.

The chain employs TRBV5-5 and TRBJ2-7; perhaps TRBD2 as D (6 bases). With 0 bases removed from V and 5 bases from J, the gap between germline ends came to 12 bases. The CDR3 extends over 14 amino acids. CDR1 is SGHKS, CDR2 YYEKEE, per germline (reference sequence). DNA for the CDR3: TGTGCCAGCAGCTTGGAAGGAGGGGACCACGAGCAGTACTTC. Residues: CASSLEGGDHEQYF.

The chain employs TRBV2 and TRBJ1-1; 9 bases line up with TRBD1. CDR3 length: 15 amino acids. The J segment lost 4 bases and the V segment lost 6 bases, leaving 9 bases of the junction unmatched. Germline CDR1 reads SNHLY; CDR2 reads FYNNEI. CDR3 sequence reads: CASSPNRGLGTEAFF. In DNA form, the CDR3 reads TGTGCCAGCAGCCCGAACAGGGGGCTAGGCACTGAAGCTTTCTTT.

This sequence joins TRBV4-1 and TRBJ2-2, with a weak D call TRBD1 (6 bases). This CDR3 comprises 15 residues. V was trimmed by 1 base and J by 4 bases, leaving 10 bases between them. Looked up from germline, CDR1 is MGHRA and CDR2 is YSYEKL. CDR3 residues: CASSQAARGTGELFF. In DNA form, the CDR3 reads TGCGCCAGCAGCCAAGCTGCCAGGGGCACCGGGGAGCTGTTTTTT.

The J gene is TRBJ1-1, the V gene TRBV24-1, with D unclear. Germline CDR1 KGHDR, CDR2 SFDVKD. The V and J ends lost 8 bases and 7 bases respectively, with 10 bases between them. The CDR3 contains 11 residues. In nucleotides, the CDR3 is TGTGCCACCAACGCAACGGGTGAAGCTTTCTTT. This codes for CATNATGEAFF.

This clone came up a few times. The genes are TRBV6-4 and TRBJ2-3; TRBD2 matches 9 bases. The length of the CDR3 is 14 residues. The germline CDR1 and CDR2 sequences are MRHNA and SNTAGT. V lost 4 bases to trimming and J lost 1 base; unmatched junction nucleotides: 0. The CDR3 bases are TGTGCCAGCAGTGCTAGCGGGGGCACAGATACGCAGTATTTT. This sequence encodes CASSASGGTDTQYF.

The rearrangement joins TRBV24-1 to TRBJ1-2, with unresolved D. Germline V lookup: CDR1 KGHDR, CDR2 SFDVKD. V gave up 3 bases and J gave up 4 bases, with 11 bases separating them. This CDR3 spans 14 amino acids. CDR3 sequence: CATSDAGVPYGYTF. DNA of the CDR3: TGTGCCACCAGTGATGCCGGGGTCCCCTATGGCTACACCTTC.

The genes are TRBV20-1 and TRBJ1-5; D may be TRBD1 (5 bases). CDR3 length: 12 residues. The germline gives CDR1 DFQATT, CDR2 SNEGSKA (reference sequence). V was trimmed by 3 bases and J by 8 bases, leaving 11 bases between them. The CDR3 loop is CSASSGIEPQHF. CDR3 bases: TGCAGTGCTAGTTCAGGGATTGAGCCCCAGCATTTT.

The J gene is TRBJ1-4, the V gene TRBV4-1; TRBD1 matches at 9 bases. This CDR3 is built from 19 residues. The germline CDR1 and CDR2 sequences are MGHRA and YSYEKL. V was pared by 0 bases and J by 5 bases, with 13 bases of the junction left unmatched. CDR3 residues: CASSQETGTGRAPNEKLFF. The DNA of the CDR3 is TGCGCCAGCAGCCAAGAGACCGGGACAGGGCGGGCTCCCAATGAAAAACTGTTTTTT.

This chain links TRBV2 with TRBJ1-4, with D uncertain. Germline V gives CDR1 SNHLY, CDR2 FYNNEI. Trimming stripped 7 bases from V and 8 bases from J, with 20 bases between. The CDR3 is 15 residues long. CDR3 sequence: CASTTRRAKEEKLFF. CDR3 DNA: TGTGCCAGCACCACCCGGCGGGCGAAGGAAGAAAAACTGTTTTTT.

This sequence joins TRBV19 and TRBJ2-2, with TRBD2 identical over 13 bases. The CDR3 spans 16 residues. The germline V gene encodes CDR1 LNHDA and CDR2 SQIVND (reference sequence). After removal of 3 bases from V and 3 bases from J, the junction contained 1 base not matched to a gene. CDR3 DNA sequence: TGTGCCAGTAGTATCGGACTAGCGGGGGACACCGGGGAGCTGTTTTTT. This codes for CASSIGLAGDTGELFF.

The chain combines TRBV4-2 with TRBJ2-1, with 11 nucleotides matching TRBD2. CDR1 is LGHNA and CDR2 is YNFKEQ in the germline V gene. CDR3 size: 16 residues. V trimming: 1 base; J trimming: 12 bases; junction bases outside the gene matches: 11. Here the CDR3 reads CASSQGSSGGAAWQFF. The DNA of the CDR3 is TGTGCCAGCAGCCAAGGCAGTAGCGGGGGGGCGGCCTGGCAGTTCTTC.

V is TRBV12-3 or TRBV12-4 and J is TRBJ1-5; no definite D call. The CDR3 runs to 11 residues. The V gene lost 8 bases and the J gene lost 11 bases, with 13 bases spanning the gap. CDR3 nucleotide sequence: TGTGCCAGCTTCGACGGGATGGCCCAGCATTTT. This encodes CASFDGMAQHF.

This chain uses TRBV13 with TRBJ1-1; tentatively, D is TRBD1 (6 bases). The germline V gene encodes CDR1 PRHDT and CDR2 FYEKMQ (reference sequence). This CDR3 is 16 amino acids long. V lost 0 bases and J 0 bases, leaving 11 bases between the germline ends. The CDR3 here is CASSLGQGNLNTEAFF. The CDR3 DNA reads TGTGCCAGCAGCTTAGGACAGGGAAATTTGAACACTGAAGCTTTCTTT.

This clone was picked up one time. The chain links TRBV9 to TRBJ2-6; 8 bases agree with TRBD1. The CDR3 is 19 residues long. Germline loops: CDR1 SGDLS, CDR2 YYNGEE. Trimming took 0 bases from V and 0 from J; bases not matched to a gene: 8. CDR3 loop: CASSVDIQGVISGANVLTF. In nucleotides, the CDR3 is TGTGCCAGCAGCGTAGATATACAGGGGGTCATCTCTGGGGCCAACGTCCTGACTTTC. Full variable domain (remainder filled in from reference TRBV9 and TRBJ2-6): DSGVTQTPKHLITATGQRVTLRCSPRSGDLSVYWYQQSLDQGLQFLIQYYNGEERAKGNILERFSAQQFPDLHSELNLSSLELGDSALYFCASSVDIQGVISGANVLTFGAGSRLTVL.

This clone is a singleton in its sample. The chain uses TRBV4-1 and TRBJ2-7; weak D call: TRBD2 (5 bases). The CDR3 runs 14 residues. The germline V gene has CDR1 MGHRA and CDR2 YSYEKL. The V end lost 3 bases, the J end lost 1 base, and 10 bases lay between the germline ends. The CDR3 coding sequence is TGCGCCAGCAGCCACGATGAGGGTTCCTACGAGCAGTACTTC. Protein product: CASSHDEGSYEQYF.

The chain is built from TRBV9 and TRBJ2-1; possible D gene TRBD2, 7 bases. The V end was cut by 4 bases, the J end by 6 bases, with 20 bases between. Germline lookup yields CDR1 SGDLS and CDR2 YYNGEE. This CDR3 has 16 residues. In nucleotides, the CDR3 is TGTGCCAGCAGCACTCGCAGGGCGGGGGCCGGCAATGAGCAGTTCTTC. Translation gives CASSTRRAGAGNEQFF. Supplemented by reference TRBV9 and TRBJ2-1, the full variable domain reads DSGVTQTPKHLITATGQRVTLRCSPRSGDLSVYWYQQSLDQGLQFLIQYYNGEERAKGNILERFSAQQFPDLHSELNLSSLELGDSALYFCASSTRRAGAGNEQFFGPGTRLTVL.

J is TRBJ2-7 and V is TRBV19; 8 bases map to TRBD2. J was trimmed by 4 bases and V by 4 bases; bases with no gene match: 18. The CDR3 covers 18 residues. CDR1 is LNHDA and CDR2 is SQIVND in the germline V gene (reference sequence). The CDR3 region is CASSTTRGSAGGRYEQYF. CDR3 in DNA: TGTGCCAGTAGTACCACCCGGGGCTCCGCGGGGGGCCGATACGAGCAGTACTTC.

J is TRBJ1-2 and V is TRBV11-2; possible D gene TRBD1, 6 bases. Between the trimmed V and J ends, which lost 1 base and 4 bases, there was a span of 16 bases. Germline V gene lookup returns CDR1 SGHAT and CDR2 FQNNGV. The CDR3 runs to 16 residues. CDR3 protein: CASSLGQTGYSYGYTF. The CDR3 nucleotides are TGTGCCAGCAGCTTAGGTCAAACAGGGTATAGCTATGGCTACACCTTC.